What follows is one T cell receptor beta chain and its context. These data come from a study of T cell responses to AZD1222 COVID-19 vaccine. The data were produced by immunoSEQ multiplex PCR, yet TCRdb's version contains in-frame clones alone and is incomplete. The sample has approximately 68,000 clones; approximately 90% are singletons. The CDR3 has 15 amino acids. With 1 base removed from V and 0 bases from J, the gap between germline ends came to 10 bases. CDR1 LGHDT and CDR2 YNNKEL come from the germline V gene (reference sequence). This TCR came from an adult in good health. This specimen was peripheral blood, taken on day 0 of AZD1222 vaccination. The gene calls are TRBV3-1 (or the pseudogene TRBV3-2) and TRBJ2-7, with D possibly matching TRBD1 (5 bases). Here the CDR3 DNA reads TGTGCCAGCAGCCAAGGACAGCGCCGCTCCTACGAGCAGTACTTC. Amino acids: CASSQGQRRSYEQYF.